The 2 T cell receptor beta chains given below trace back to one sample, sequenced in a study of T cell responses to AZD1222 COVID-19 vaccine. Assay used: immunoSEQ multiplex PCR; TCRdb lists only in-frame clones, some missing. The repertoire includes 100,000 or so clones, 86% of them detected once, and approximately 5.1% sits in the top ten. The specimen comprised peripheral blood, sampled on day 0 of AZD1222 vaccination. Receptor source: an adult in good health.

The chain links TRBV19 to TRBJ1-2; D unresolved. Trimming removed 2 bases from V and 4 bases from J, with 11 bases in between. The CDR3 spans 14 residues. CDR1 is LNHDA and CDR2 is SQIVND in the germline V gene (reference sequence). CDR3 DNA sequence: TGTGCCAGTAGTATACCCGGGCGGATCTATGGCTACACCTTC. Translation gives CASSIPGRIYGYTF.

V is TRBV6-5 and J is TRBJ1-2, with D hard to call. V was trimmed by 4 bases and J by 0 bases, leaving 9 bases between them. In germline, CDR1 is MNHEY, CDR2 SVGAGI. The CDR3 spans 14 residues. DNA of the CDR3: TGTGCCAGCAGTTCCGGGCCACCTAACTATGGCTACACCTTC. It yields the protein CASSSGPPNYGYTF.